These T cell receptor beta chains were read from a single sample in a study of CD8+ T cells in alopecia areata. Sequencing was performed with immunoSEQ multiplex PCR; in TCRdb, only in-frame clones are kept and a portion is missing. The table includes over 150,000 clones, roughly 60% detected once. Sequenced here: CD4+ T cells sorted from blood, sampled at week 24, from a patient treated with tofacitinib. These receptors originate from a human donor with alopecia areata. Both conserved end residues are part of each CDR3. D genes are given only for firm matches. The listing skips clone size in some rows; elsewhere it reads once, few, many or a size class.

.	TRBV5-1	TRBJ2-3	TRBD2	TGCGCCAGCAGCTCCTTAGCGGGGGGCTCCCGGATGGCAGATACGCAGTATTTT	CASSSLAGGSRMADTQYF
few	TRBV10-3	TRBJ2-7	TRBD2	TGTGCCACCGGCCGGGGCGTAACTAGCGGCGACTACGAGCAGTACTTC	CATGRGVTSGDYEQYF
.	TRBV20-1	TRBJ2-1	.	TGCAGTGCTAGAGTGGGGACCGAGCAGTTCTTC	CSARVGTEQFF
.	TRBV7-9	TRBJ2-3	TRBD1	TGTGCCAGCAGCTTATTAACAGGGGGCGGAGATACGCAGTATTTT	CASSLLTGGGDTQYF
.	TRBV6-5	TRBJ1-2	TRBD1	TGTGCCAGCAGGGGACAGGGCACCTATGGCTACACCTTC	CASRGQGTYGYTF
.	TRBV5-6	TRBJ2-1	.	TGTGCCAGCAGCCCTGTGGACAATGAGCAGTTCTTC	CASSPVDNEQFF
.	TRBV18	TRBJ2-2	.	TGTGCCAGCTCACCTTACGAGAAGAACACCGGGGAGCTGTTTTTT	CASSPYEKNTGELFF
.	TRBV30	TRBJ2-1	TRBD1	TGTGCCTGGGGGGGACAGCTCTACAATGAGCAGTTCTTC	CAWGGQLYNEQFF
once	TRBV7-2	TRBJ2-2	.	TGTGCCAGCAGCTTGTCGGCCGGGGAGCTGTTTTTT	CASSLSAGELFF
.	TRBV9	TRBJ2-7	TRBD1	TGTGCCAGCAGCGTAGGACAGGGGGCCTACGAGCAGTACTTC	CASSVGQGAYEQYF
few	TRBV7-9	TRBJ2-2	TRBD2	TGTGCCAGCAGCTATACTAGCGGGGGGCCGTTCGCGAACACCGGGGAGCTGTTTTTT	CASSYTSGGPFANTGELFF
.	TRBV4-2	TRBJ2-3	TRBD2	TGTGCCAGCAGCCAGGCGGGAGGGGGCCGCACAGATACGCAGTATTTT	CASSQAGGGRTDTQYF
.	TRBV19	TRBJ1-5	TRBD1	TGTGCCAGTAGTGAGTCACAGGGGGCCGGTCAGCCCCAGCATTTT	CASSESQGAGQPQHF
few	TRBV29-1	TRBJ2-5	.	TGCAGCGTTGAGGGACGGGGGGCCGCGGAGACCCAGTACTTC	CSVEGRGAAETQYF
.	TRBV5-8	TRBJ2-5	.	TGTGCCAGCAGCTTGATAAGAGAGACCCAGTACTTC	CASSLIRETQYF
.	TRBV5-6	TRBJ2-3	TRBD1	TGTGCCAGCAGTCCCGGGACAGGAGGGACAGATACGCAGTATTTT	CASSPGTGGTDTQYF
.	TRBV7-9	TRBJ2-3	.	TGTGCCAGCAGCTTAGCGCAAAGGGGAGGAGATACGCAGTATTTT	CASSLAQRGGDTQYF
once	TRBV12-5	TRBJ1-6	.	TGTGCTAGTGTCGACACTAAAGGTTGGATTTCCTATAATTCACCCCTCCACTTT	CASVDTKGWISYNSPLHF
.	TRBV29-1	TRBJ2-5	.	TGCAGCGTAATTTCGGAGACCCAGTACTTC	CSVISETQYF
once	TRBV5-6	TRBJ1-2	.	TGTGCCAGCAGCCATGGACGGGGCTTAGGCTACACCTTC	CASSHGRGLGYTF
.	TRBV7-8	TRBJ1-1	.	TGTGCCAGCAGCTTAAAGTATGGTGCGAACACTGAAGCTTTCTTT	CASSLKYGANTEAFF
.	TRBV30	TRBJ2-1	.	TGTGCCTGGAGTTCAATTGGAAATGAGCAGTTCTTC	CAWSSIGNEQFF
few	TRBV7-3	TRBJ2-5	.	TGTGCCAGCAGCTCCTCTGGCGCGGAGACCCAGTACTTC	CASSSSGAETQYF
few	TRBV7-9	TRBJ2-6	TRBD1	TGTGCCAGCAGATCCCTGGCAGGGGGCAGCTCTGGGGCCAACGTCCTGACTTTC	CASRSLAGGSSGANVLTF
few	TRBV18	TRBJ1-1	TRBD1	TGTGCCAGCTCACCGGACAGGGTGAACACTGAAGCTTTCTTT	CASSPDRVNTEAFF
.	TRBV9	TRBJ2-1	.	TGTGCCAGCAGCGTTCGCCCCAGCGCCAATGAGCAGTTCTTC	CASSVRPSANEQFF
.	TRBV2	TRBJ2-7	.	TGTGCCAGCAGTGAAGCGCTTAGGGGGGCGGGCGAGCAGTACTTC	CASSEALRGAGEQYF
few	TRBV5-1	TRBJ2-2	.	TGCGCCAGCAGCTCCGGGACCAACACCGGGGAGCTGTTTTTT	CASSSGTNTGELFF
.	TRBV6-6	TRBJ1-5	.	TGTGCCAGCAGTTACGAGGAATATCAGCCCCAGCATTTT	CASSYEEYQPQHF
.	TRBV7-8	TRBJ2-7	.	TGTGCCAGCAGCGGCGTGGGTCGGCAGTCCGTTTACGAGCAGTACTTC	CASSGVGRQSVYEQYF
few	TRBV7-2	TRBJ1-1	.	TGTGCCAGCAGCTTAGTTCGGACAAGGGAAGCTTTCTTT	CASSLVRTREAFF
.	TRBV19	TRBJ1-1	.	TGTGCCAGTAGTATACAGGGGAACACTGAAGCTTTCTTT	CASSIQGNTEAFF
.	TRBV4-1	TRBJ1-2	TRBD1	TGCGCCAGCAGCCAACCGACAGGGCTCTATGGCTACACCTTC	CASSQPTGLYGYTF
few	TRBV5-6	TRBJ2-5	.	TGTGCCAGCAGCTTTGGGGAGACCCAGTACTTC	CASSFGETQYF
.	TRBV7-3	TRBJ2-7	.	TGTGCCAGCAGCCTGACGAAAGAGAACGAGCAGTACTTC	CASSLTKENEQYF
.	TRBV29-1	TRBJ2-3	.	TGCAGCGTTGATTTAAGCGGGCTTAACACAGATACGCAGTATTTT	CSVDLSGLNTDTQYF
.	TRBV7-9	TRBJ2-1	TRBD2	TGTGCCAGCAGCCCAAGCGGGACTACCTACAATGAGCAGTTCTTC	CASSPSGTTYNEQFF
.	TRBV13	TRBJ1-2	.	TGTGCCAGCAGCCCGACACGGGGTGAGGGCTACACCTTC	CASSPTRGEGYTF
.	TRBV30	TRBJ2-1	.	TGTGCCTGGAGTAAAGCGGGTTCCTACAATGAGCAGTTCTTC	CAWSKAGSYNEQFF
.	TRBV29-1	TRBJ1-5	TRBD1	TGCAGCGTTGAAGATCGGGGGGGACAGGGCGAACAGCCCCAGCATTTT	CSVEDRGGQGEQPQHF
few	TRBV7-2	TRBJ2-5	.	TGTGCCAGCAGCTTTTGGTTACTAGGGAGGGAGACCCAGTACTTC	CASSFWLLGRETQYF
.	TRBV25-1	TRBJ1-1	.	TGTGCCAGCAGTGAATCCTCTTCAGGGGATACTGAAGCTTTCTTT	CASSESSSGDTEAFF
few	TRBV29-1	TRBJ1-2	TRBD1	TGCAGCGTTTTTCGACAGGGCTATGGCTACACCTTC	CSVFRQGYGYTF
.	TRBV5-6	TRBJ2-7	TRBD1	TGTGCCAGCAGCCCGGGACAGGGGTCCTACGAGCAGTACTTC	CASSPGQGSYEQYF
few	TRBV27	TRBJ2-7	.	TGTGCCAGCAGTCCGCGGGGCAGGGCGGGAAGGTACGAGCAGTACTTC	CASSPRGRAGRYEQYF